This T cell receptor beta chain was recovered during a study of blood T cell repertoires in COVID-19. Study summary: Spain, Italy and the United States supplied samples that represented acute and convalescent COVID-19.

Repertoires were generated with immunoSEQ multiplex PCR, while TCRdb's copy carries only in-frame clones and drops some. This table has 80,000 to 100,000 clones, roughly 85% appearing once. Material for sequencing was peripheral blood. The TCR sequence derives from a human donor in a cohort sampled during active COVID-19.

The CDR3 DNA reads as TGTGCCAGCAGTTTAGAGCGGAAAGAGACCCAGTACTTC. Its protein is CASSLERKETQYF. V and J are TRBV27 and TRBJ2-5; perhaps TRBD2 as D (5 bases). Germline V gene sequence: CDR1 MNHEY, CDR2 SMNVEV (reference sequence). The CDR3 contains 13 residues. Trimming stripped 2 bases from V and 3 bases from J, with 7 bases between.